This T cell receptor (beta chain) was retrieved from a study of blood T cells in healthy people across ages. This clonotype was counted only a few times. The use of a sample-barcoded 5' primer and a J-beta primer mix characterized a second PCR of roughly 6 to 11 cycles. TCRdb re-analysed the 5' RACE reads in MiXCR, keeping a single row per CDR3 protein. Of around 790,000 distinct CDR3 sequences listed, around 42% are singletons. This CDR3 is built from 13 residues. The J segment lost 4 bases and the V segment lost 5 bases, leaving 2 bases of the junction unmatched. V gene TRBV12-3 or TRBV12-4 combines with J gene TRBJ2-4; TRBD1 agrees at 7 bases. The source material was blood. The origin of this receptor is a man in his sixties in good health. The CDR3 DNA reads as TGTGCCAGCAGTGGGACAGATAAAAACATTCAGTACTTC. Translating it yields CASSGTDKNIQYF.